This TCR beta chain originates from a study of T cell repertoires in cytomegalovirus infection. Study summary: The public TCR beta signatures pointed to both CMV infection and matching HLA type.

Study-wide results and limits: Cumulative public TCR beta family frequency identified carriers of CMV plus the relevant HLA. There were HLA-C-restricted CMV-specific TCR beta clonotypes dominating the ex vivo response.

Many counts were recorded for this clonotype. The target antigen is unknown. TCRdb fed the reads into MiXCR, producing one record per CDR3 protein. The data contain nearly 550,000 distinct CDR3 sequences, approximately 17% of them singletons. The sample taken for sequencing was CD8+ T cells from PBMCs. This clonotype originated in a human donor in good health (CMV status not recorded). Some clones in this sample may be carry-over from other donors' samples.

Here the CDR3 reads CASGLVIMRGSSNQPQHF. CDR3 sequence (DNA): TGTGCTAGTGGTTTGGTGATCATGAGGGGATCTAGCAATCAGCCCCAGCATTTT. V gene TRBV12-5 combines with J gene TRBJ1-5, with D possibly being TRBD1 (5 bases). Germline V CDR1 and CDR2: LGHNT, FRNRAP. The CDR3 is made up of 18 amino acids. The V gene lost 0 bases and the J gene lost 0 bases, with 15 bases spanning the gap.